These T cell receptor beta chains were read from a single sample in a study of T-cell memory formation after mild COVID-19. TCRdb redid the calling of the 5' RACE reads with MiXCR, one entry per CDR3 protein. Of around 300,000 distinct CDR3 sequences in the sample, roughly 8% were seen once. Sequenced material: PBMCs or a T cell subset sorted from them (not recorded which). The receptor set was obtained from a man between 18 and 35 years old who had mild COVID-19 (a few samples of this study predate the infection). Cell type and time point are not known. The CDR3 runs from the conserved cysteine through the conserved F or W. The D gene is left open where the match is weak. Size tells how often a clone was seen (once, few, many) or the class of an expanded clone, and some rows leave it out.

clone_size	v_call	j_call	d_call	cdr3_nt	cdr3_aa
few	TRBV28	TRBJ2-7	.	TGTGCCAGCAGTTTTTCTGGGCGAGAGCAGTACTTC	CASSFSGREQYF
many	TRBV5-5	TRBJ2-5	TRBD1	TGTGCCAGCAGCTTGGTGGGACAGGGACACGAGACCCAGTACTTC	CASSLVGQGHETQYF
.	TRBV29-1	TRBJ2-7	.	TGCAGCGCCCTTGATGTGGCAGGGTCCTACGAGCAGTACTTC	CSALDVAGSYEQYF
many	TRBV10-3	TRBJ1-2	.	TGTGCCTCACGCCAGGGGTCTTTCGGCTACACCTTC	CASRQGSFGYTF
few	TRBV5-1	TRBJ2-5	TRBD1	TGCGCCAGCAGCTTACATACAGGGGCTGGGGAGACCCAGTACTTC	CASSLHTGAGETQYF
.	TRBV7-2	TRBJ2-2	.	TGTGCCAGCAGCTTAGGGGCGCGGAACACCGGGGAGCTGTTTTTT	CASSLGARNTGELFF
few	TRBV5-1	TRBJ1-1	.	TGCGCCAGCAGATTCGGGGACGGCGGAATTCGGGGCACTGAAGCTTTCTTT	CASRFGDGGIRGTEAFF
.	TRBV7-2	TRBJ2-5	.	TGTGCCAGCAGCCTAACAGGGCCCTGGGAGACCCAGTACTTC	CASSLTGPWETQYF
few	TRBV7-9	TRBJ2-3	.	TGTGCCAGCAGCTTAGGGGCCTCCGCGGCAGATACGCAGTATTTT	CASSLGASAADTQYF
few	TRBV3-1	TRBJ1-1	.	TGTGCCAGCAGCCTGTCCCACGCGAACACTGAAGCTTTCTTT	CASSLSHANTEAFF
few	TRBV28	TRBJ1-3	.	TGTGCCAGCAGTTTAACGGCTGGAAACACCATATATTTT	CASSLTAGNTIYF
.	TRBV12-3/TRBV12-4	TRBJ1-2	.	TGTGCCAGCAGTTACTCCGCAGGGGAGTATGGCTACACCTTC	CASSYSAGEYGYTF
.	TRBV20-1	TRBJ2-5	.	TGCAGTGCTAGAGATGAGGGGGGACAAGAGACCCAGTACTTC	CSARDEGGQETQYF
few	TRBV5-1	TRBJ2-3	TRBD2	TGCGCCAGCAGCTTGGACCCAGCGGGAGTCACAGATACGCAGTATTTT	CASSLDPAGVTDTQYF
few	TRBV14	TRBJ2-7	TRBD2	TGTGCCAGCAGCCAACTAGCGGGGGGTATGGAGCAGTACTTC	CASSQLAGGMEQYF
.	TRBV11-1	TRBJ1-2	.	TGTGCCAGCAGCTTAGGCCAGCCGGGGGTCCCGTCTGGCTACACCTTC	CASSLGQPGVPSGYTF
.	TRBV6-5	TRBJ2-1	TRBD1	TGTGCCAGCAGGAATTCTCCATGGACAGGGGGCACCTACAATGAGCAGTTCTTC	CASRNSPWTGGTYNEQFF
.	TRBV12-3/TRBV12-4	TRBJ2-3	.	TGTGCCAGCACTCTTCGGACAGATACGCAGTATTTT	CASTLRTDTQYF
few	TRBV6-5	TRBJ2-1	TRBD2	TGTGCCAGCAGTTACTCGCAGAAGACTAGCGGCCACAATGAGCAGTTCTTC	CASSYSQKTSGHNEQFF
many	TRBV7-7	TRBJ2-5	.	TGTGCCAGCAGCTTATGGGTAGGGGAGACCCAGTACTTC	CASSLWVGETQYF
few	TRBV7-3	TRBJ1-1	.	TGTGCCAGCAGCTTACAGTCGAACACTGAAGCTTTCTTT	CASSLQSNTEAFF
.	TRBV6-5	TRBJ2-5	.	TGTGCCAGCGAGGCGGGAGAGACCCAGTACTTC	CASEAGETQYF